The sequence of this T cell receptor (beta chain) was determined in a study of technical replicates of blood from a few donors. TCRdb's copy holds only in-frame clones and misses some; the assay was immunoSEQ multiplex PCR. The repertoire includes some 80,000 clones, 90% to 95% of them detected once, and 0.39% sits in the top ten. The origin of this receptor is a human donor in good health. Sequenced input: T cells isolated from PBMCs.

In nucleotides, the CDR3 is TGTGCCAGCAGCTTCGCTTCTAGCGGGAGTGCCGCCTACGAGCAGTACTTC. This translates into CASSFASSGSAAYEQYF. This chain uses TRBV7-2 with TRBJ2-7; TRBD2 matches 10 bases. Germline V gene data show CDR1 as SGHTA and CDR2 as FQGNSA. J was trimmed by 2 bases and V by 3 bases; bases with no gene match: 10. This CDR3 is 17 amino acids long.